This TCR beta chain was documented in a study of cytomegalovirus exposure and HLA in healthy donors. Study information: In an early release, HLA-typed donors contributed tens of millions of unique TCR sequences.

V was trimmed by 7 bases and J by 0 bases, leaving 11 bases between them. CDR3 length: 14 amino acids. CDR1 and CDR2 (germline): MDHEN, SYDVKM. PCR involved 60 Vbeta and 13 Jbeta primers. As originally analysed: In a later analysis, 79 million or so unique TCR beta chains included roughly 11 million shared by two or more donors. The table came from immunoSEQ multiplex PCR; TCRdb's copy has only in-frame clones and leaves some out. The V and J calls and clone size were taken over from that table, and D and trimming were inferred from the DNA. There are around 150,000 clones in the sample; approximately 81% occur only once, and more than 3.5% lies in the top ten. Remarks on this clone: Its antigen is currently unknown.

Findings of the study overall: HLA alleles were associated with around 17,000 TCR beta sequences in a later analysis at 0.05 false discovery rate.

The V call is TRBV28, the J call TRBJ2-3; D might be TRBD1 (6 bases). The specimen sequenced was PBMCs. The receptor comes from a woman between 35 and 50 years old in good health and CMV-seropositive. CDR3 DNA sequence: TGTGCCAGCACCTTGCAGGGGAGCACAGATACGCAGTATTTT. This translates into CASTLQGSTDTQYF.